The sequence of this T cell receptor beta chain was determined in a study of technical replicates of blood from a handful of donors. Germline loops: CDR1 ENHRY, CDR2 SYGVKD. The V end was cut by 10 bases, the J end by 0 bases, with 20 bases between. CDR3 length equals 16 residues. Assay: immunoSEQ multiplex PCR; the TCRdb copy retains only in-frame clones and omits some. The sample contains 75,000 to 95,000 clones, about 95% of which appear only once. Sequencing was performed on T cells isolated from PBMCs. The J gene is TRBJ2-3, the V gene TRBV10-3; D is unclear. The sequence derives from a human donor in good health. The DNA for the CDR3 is TGTGCCACCTCCGCCATACAGAGAACTAGCACAGATACGCAGTATTTT. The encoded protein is CATSAIQRTSTDTQYF.